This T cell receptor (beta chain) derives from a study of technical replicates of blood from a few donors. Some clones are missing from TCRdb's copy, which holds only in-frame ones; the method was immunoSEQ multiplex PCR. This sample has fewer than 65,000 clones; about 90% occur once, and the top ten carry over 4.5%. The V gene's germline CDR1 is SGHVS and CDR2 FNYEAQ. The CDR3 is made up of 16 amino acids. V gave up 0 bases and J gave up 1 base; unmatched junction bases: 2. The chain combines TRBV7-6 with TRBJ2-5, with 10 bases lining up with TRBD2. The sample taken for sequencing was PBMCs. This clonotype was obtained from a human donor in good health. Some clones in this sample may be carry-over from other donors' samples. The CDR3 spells CASSLASGGFQETQYF. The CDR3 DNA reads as TGTGCCAGCAGCTTAGCTAGCGGGGGGTTCCAAGAGACCCAGTACTTC.